Listed here is a single TCR beta chain. These data belong to a study of glioma-infiltrating T cells. Amplification of TCR alpha and beta CDR3 regions from RNA used iRepertoire nested multiplex PCR. TCRdb called the multiplex PCR reads again in MiXCR, with one record for every CDR3 protein. The sample includes some 190,000 distinct CDR3 sequences, approximately 30% of them seen just once. CDR1 is SGHDN and CDR2 is FVKESK in the germline V gene. The CDR3 runs 16 residues. V shed 6 bases, J shed 2 bases, and the junction held 4 bases outside the gene matches. The J gene is TRBJ2-1, the V gene TRBV14, with 13 bases that match TRBD2. The sequenced material came from glioma tissue, nonneoplastic brain tissue, or PBMCs (not recorded which). The TCR sequence derives from a human donor with low-grade glioma or glioblastoma, undergoing nonglioma brain surgery, or in good health (not recorded which). CDR3: CASRRTSGSPYNEQFF. Here the CDR3 DNA reads TGTGCCAGCAGACGGACTAGCGGGAGTCCCTACAATGAGCAGTTCTTC.